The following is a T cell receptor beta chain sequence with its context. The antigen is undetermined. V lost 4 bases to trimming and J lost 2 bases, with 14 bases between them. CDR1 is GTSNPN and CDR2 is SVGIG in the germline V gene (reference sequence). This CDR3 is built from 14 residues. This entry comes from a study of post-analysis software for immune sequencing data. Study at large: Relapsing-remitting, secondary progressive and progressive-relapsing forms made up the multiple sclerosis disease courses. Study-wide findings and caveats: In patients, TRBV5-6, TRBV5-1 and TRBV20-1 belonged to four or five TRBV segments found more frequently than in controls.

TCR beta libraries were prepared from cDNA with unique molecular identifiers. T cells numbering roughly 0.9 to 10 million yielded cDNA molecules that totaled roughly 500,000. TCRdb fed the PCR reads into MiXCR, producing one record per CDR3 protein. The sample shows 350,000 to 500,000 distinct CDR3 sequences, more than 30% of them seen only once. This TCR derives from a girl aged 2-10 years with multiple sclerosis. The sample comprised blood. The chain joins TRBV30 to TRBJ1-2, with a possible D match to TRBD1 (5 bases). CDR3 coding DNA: TGTGCCTGGAACCGCTGGGACGGCAACTATGGCTACACCTTC. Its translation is CAWNRWDGNYGYTF. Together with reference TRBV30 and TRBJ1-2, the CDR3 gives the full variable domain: SQTIHQWPATLVQPVGSPLSLECTVEGTSNPNLYWYRQAAGRGLQLLFYSVGIGQISSEVPQNLSASRPQDRQFILSSKKLLLSDSGFYLCAWNRWDGNYGYTFGSGTRLTVV.